A single sample is the source of the 25 T cell receptor beta chains below, sequenced in a study of T cell responses to AZD1222 COVID-19 vaccine. Sequenced by immunoSEQ multiplex PCR; TCRdb stores in-frame clones only, minus some. This table has tens of thousands of clones, roughly three quarters appearing once. Material: peripheral blood, obtained 28 days after the second AZD1222 dose. These receptors were obtained from an adult who received the AZD1222 COVID-19 vaccine.

This sequence joins TRBV28 and TRBJ2-1; 8 nucleotides agree with TRBD2. Germline assignment: CDR1 MDHEN and CDR2 SYDVKM. This CDR3 has 16 residues. V lost 3 bases to trimming and J lost 3 bases; unmatched junction nucleotides: 7. In nucleotides, the CDR3 is TGTGCCAGCAGTTTTAGTGGAAGCGGGAGCTACAATGAGCAGTTCTTC. This codes for CASSFSGSGSYNEQFF. Full variable domain (outside the CDR3, taken from reference TRBV28 and TRBJ2-1): DVKVTQSSRYLVKRTGEKVFLECVQDMDHENMFWYRQDPGLGLRLIYFSYDVKMKEKGDIPEGYSVSREKKERFSLILESASTNQTSMYLCASSFSGSGSYNEQFFGPGTRLTVL.

This rearrangement joins TRBV4-1 to TRBJ1-1, with D perhaps matching TRBD1 (6 bases). This CDR3 is built from 15 residues. The V end was cut by 3 bases, the J end by 1 base, with 12 bases between. The germline gives CDR1 MGHRA, CDR2 YSYEKL. CDR3 sequence: CASSQTGQQNTEAFF. The CDR3 DNA follows: TGCGCCAGCAGCCAGACTGGACAGCAGAACACTGAAGCTTTCTTT.

V usage is TRBV5-6 and J usage is TRBJ1-4; D is undetermined. Germline V gene data show CDR1 as SGHDT and CDR2 as YYEEEE. Between the trimmed V and J ends, which lost 2 bases and 3 bases, there was a span of 11 bases. CDR3 length: 15 residues. As DNA, the CDR3 is TGTGCCAGCAGCTTAATAGGTCAGGCTAATGAAAAACTGTTTTTT. This sequence encodes CASSLIGQANEKLFF.

The DNA of the CDR3 is TGTGCCAGCAGCTTGAATTTGGGGGGCTGGCAGTACTTC. Its protein product is CASSLNLGGWQYF. V is TRBV5-6 and J is TRBJ2-7; D may match TRBD1 or TRBD2 (6 bases each). CDR3 length equals 13 residues. Germline V gives CDR1 SGHDT, CDR2 YYEEEE. The germline V and J ends were trimmed by 1 base and 9 bases, with 14 bases remaining between them.

The chain links TRBV6-5 to TRBJ2-7; maybe TRBD1 (6 bases). The CDR3 extends over 13 amino acids. Trimming shortened V by 5 bases and J by 5 bases, and 13 bases separated the two germline ends. CDR1 is MNHEY, CDR2 SVGAGI, per germline. Written as DNA, the CDR3 is TGTGCCAGCAGTCCAGGGGACCCTCACGAGCAGTACTTC. This encodes CASSPGDPHEQYF.

This chain links TRBV5-1 with TRBJ2-3; D is tentatively TRBD1 or TRBD2 (5 bases each). This CDR3 comprises 16 residues. Trimming cost V 4 bases and J 6 bases, with 21 bases left between them. Germline CDR1 SGHRS, CDR2 YFSETQ. CDR3 amino acids: CASSIGTDAGSDTQYF. The CDR3 coding sequence is TGCGCCAGCAGCATCGGGACGGACGCAGGCTCGGATACGCAGTATTTT.

This chain links TRBV27 with TRBJ2-3; 9 bases are a match to TRBD2. This CDR3 is 16 amino acids long. Trimming removed 6 bases from V and 5 bases from J; junction bases left unmatched: 12. Germline V CDR1 and CDR2: MNHEY, SMNVEV (reference sequence). CDR3 in DNA: TGTGCCAGCAGCTCTAGCGGGATGCCACGGGGAGATACGCAGTATTTT. As protein: CASSSSGMPRGDTQYF.

The rearrangement links TRBV7-2 to TRBJ1-2; 8 bases agree with TRBD1. Per germline, CDR1 SGHTA and CDR2 FQGNSA. CDR3 length: 15 residues. Trimming took 1 base from V and 4 from J; bases not matched to a gene: 5. CDR3 residues: CASSLDTGGSYGYTF. CDR3 sequence (DNA): TGTGCCAGCAGCTTAGACACAGGGGGTAGCTATGGCTACACCTTC.

J is TRBJ2-3 and V is TRBV19; 14 nucleotides match TRBD2. Germline CDR1 is LNHDA and CDR2 is SQIVND (reference sequence). The CDR3 is made up of 20 amino acids. The V gene end was trimmed by 6 bases and the J gene end by 2 bases; junction bases not matched to a gene: 16. CDR3 DNA: TGTGCCAGTAGGGCAGAACCGGGACTAGCGGGGGTCACACTCACAGATACGCAGTATTTT. It is translated as CASRAEPGLAGVTLTDTQYF.

The rearrangement uses TRBV28 and TRBJ1-1, with 8 positions matching TRBD1. The CDR3 has 13 residues. V was clipped by 4 bases and J by 11 bases; unmatched bases: 9. The germline CDR1 and CDR2 sequences are MDHEN and SYDVKM. CDR3 protein: CASSSAGQGTAFF. The CDR3 DNA is TGTGCCAGCAGTTCCGCCGGACAGGGTACCGCTTTCTTT.

This rearrangement joins TRBV2 to TRBJ1-5; D gene uncertain. In germline, CDR1 is SNHLY, CDR2 FYNNEI. This CDR3 has 13 residues. V shed 8 bases and J shed 1 base, with 9 bases lying between them. CDR3 loop: CASRAESNQPQHF. In DNA form, the CDR3 reads TGTGCCAGCCGGGCAGAGAGCAATCAGCCCCAGCATTTT.

The J gene is TRBJ2-7, the V gene TRBV15; D may match TRBD1 or TRBD2 (5 bases each). The CDR3 spans 13 residues. Trimming removed 3 bases from V and 6 bases from J, with 12 bases in between. The germline V gene encodes CDR1 LNHNV and CDR2 YYDKDF (reference sequence). The CDR3 sequence: CATSRARGREQYV. The DNA of the CDR3 is TGTGCCACCAGCAGGGCCCGGGGCCGCGAGCAGTACGTC.

This clone was detected a few times. The CDR3 DNA is TGTGCCAGCAGTTTACTGGGGAACAATCAGCCCCAGCATTTT. It translates to CASSLLGNNQPQHF. V and J are TRBV28 and TRBJ1-5; D gene unclear. The CDR3 has 14 amino acids. V was trimmed by 2 bases and J by 3 bases, leaving 8 bases between them. Germline V gives CDR1 MDHEN, CDR2 SYDVKM. Filled out from reference TRBV28 and TRBJ1-5, the complete variable domain reads DVKVTQSSRYLVKRTGEKVFLECVQDMDHENMFWYRQDPGLGLRLIYFSYDVKMKEKGDIPEGYSVSREKKERFSLILESASTNQTSMYLCASSLLGNNQPQHFGDGTRLSIL.

The rearrangement uses TRBV19 and TRBJ2-1; D remains unclear. The ends were cut back, 1 base at V and 0 bases at J, with 10 bases in the middle. Germline V gene data show CDR1 as LNHDA and CDR2 as SQIVND (reference sequence). The CDR3 extends over 16 amino acids. Written as DNA, the CDR3 is TGTGCCAGTAGTATAGCTTCCACATTCTCCTACAATGAGCAGTTCTTC. Its protein is CASSIASTFSYNEQFF.

The chain carries TRBV6-5 and TRBJ2-2, with 8 positions matching TRBD1. This CDR3 comprises 15 residues. Trimming cost V 2 bases and J 6 bases; bases outside gene matches: 5. Germline values: CDR1 MNHEY, CDR2 SVGAGI. CDR3 DNA: TGTGCCAGCAGTTACACGGCACAGGGGGCCGGGGAGCTGTTTTTT. This encodes CASSYTAQGAGELFF.

This clone was detected once. This chain uses TRBV12-3 or TRBV12-4 with TRBJ2-1; D is ambiguous. The CDR3 runs 13 residues. Between the trimmed V and J ends, which lost 7 bases and 4 bases, there was a span of 11 bases. The CDR3 sequence: CASMISSYNEQFF. The CDR3 nucleotides read TGTGCCAGCATGATTTCCTCATACAATGAGCAGTTCTTC.

As regards this clone: Other DNA sequences from this sample encode an identical CDR3 as well. CDR3 region: CASSLDRGGQPQHF. The DNA for the CDR3 is TGTGCCAGCAGCTTGGACAGGGGGGGGCAGCCCCAGCATTTT. This chain uses TRBV7-8 with TRBJ1-5, with 10 bases matching TRBD1. The V gene's germline CDR1 is SGHVS and CDR2 FQNEAQ. V shed 3 bases, J shed 7 bases, and the junction held 3 bases outside the gene matches. This CDR3 contains 14 residues.

The chain has TRBV5-1 and TRBJ1-2, with 8 bases identical to TRBD1. The length of the CDR3 is 16 residues. Trimming removed 4 bases from V and 0 bases from J; junction bases left unmatched: 8. Germline V CDR1 and CDR2: SGHRS, YFSETQ. In DNA, the CDR3 is TGCGCCAGCAGCCCCGGACAGGGCATAGCTAACTATGGCTACACCTTC. Amino acids: CASSPGQGIANYGYTF.

The CDR3 region has the DNA TGTGCCAGCAGCCGGCGGTTTAGGGAGACCCAGTACTTC. Translated: CASSRRFRETQYF. J is TRBJ2-5 and V is TRBV6-5; D is unclear. There are 13 residues in the CDR3. Germline V lookup: CDR1 MNHEY, CDR2 SVGAGI. The V gene lost 6 bases and the J gene lost 5 bases, with 13 bases spanning the gap.

This chain links TRBV11-2 with TRBJ2-2, with TRBD2 matching 11 bases. With V trimmed by 2 bases and J by 4 bases, 0 bases remained unmatched. The CDR3 is 15 residues long. Looked up from germline, CDR1 is SGHAT and CDR2 is FQNNGV. This CDR3 is CASSLLAGGTGELFF. For the CDR3, the DNA is TGTGCCAGCAGCTTACTAGCGGGGGGCACCGGGGAGCTGTTTTTT.

This chain joins TRBV24-1 and TRBJ2-5; possibly TRBD1 for D (6 bases). The CDR3 consists of 14 residues. V dropped 3 bases and J dropped 5 bases, with 12 bases sitting between them. Germline V CDR1 and CDR2: KGHDR, SFDVKD. The CDR3 protein is CATSDSAGAETQYF. The CDR3 DNA sequence: TGTGCCACCAGTGATAGTGCAGGGGCGGAGACCCAGTACTTC.

This chain uses TRBV7-2 with TRBJ1-1, with 9 bases identical to TRBD1. The CDR3 runs to 16 residues. Trimming took 6 bases from V and 0 from J; bases not matched to a gene: 8. CDR1 is SGHTA and CDR2 is FQGNSA in the germline V gene. The CDR3, as DNA: TGTGCCAGCAGGGTGAGAGGGACAGGGATGAACACTGAAGCTTTCTTT. Its translation: CASRVRGTGMNTEAFF.

V usage is TRBV9 and J usage is TRBJ1-6, with a weak D call TRBD1 (5 bases). The length of the CDR3 is 13 residues. The germline V gene has CDR1 SGDLS and CDR2 YYNGEE. Trimming took off 0 bases at V and 14 bases at J, with 12 bases between the two ends. CDR3: CASSVGTDITLHF. CDR3 DNA: TGTGCCAGCAGCGTAGGAACGGACATTACCCTCCACTTT.

The V gene is TRBV6-2 or TRBV6-3, the J gene TRBJ2-3; 7 bases agree with TRBD2. The trim removed 2 bases at V and 0 bases at J, leaving 2 bases unmatched. Germline assignment: CDR1 MNHEY and CDR2 SVGEGT. CDR3 length: 15 amino acids. This CDR3 reads CASSYQAGSTDTQYF. For the CDR3, the DNA is TGTGCCAGCAGTTACCAAGCGGGAAGCACAGATACGCAGTATTTT.

The chain couples TRBV28 to TRBJ2-7; a possible D gene is TRBD2 (7 bases). From germline, CDR1 is MDHEN and CDR2 SYDVKM. Trimming stripped 7 bases from V and 4 bases from J, with 23 bases between. The CDR3 runs 16 residues. The CDR3 DNA follows: TGTGCCAGCAACCCCGTAGGGAGGGGGGAAAAGTACGAGCAGTACGTC. This gives the protein CASNPVGRGEKYEQYV.